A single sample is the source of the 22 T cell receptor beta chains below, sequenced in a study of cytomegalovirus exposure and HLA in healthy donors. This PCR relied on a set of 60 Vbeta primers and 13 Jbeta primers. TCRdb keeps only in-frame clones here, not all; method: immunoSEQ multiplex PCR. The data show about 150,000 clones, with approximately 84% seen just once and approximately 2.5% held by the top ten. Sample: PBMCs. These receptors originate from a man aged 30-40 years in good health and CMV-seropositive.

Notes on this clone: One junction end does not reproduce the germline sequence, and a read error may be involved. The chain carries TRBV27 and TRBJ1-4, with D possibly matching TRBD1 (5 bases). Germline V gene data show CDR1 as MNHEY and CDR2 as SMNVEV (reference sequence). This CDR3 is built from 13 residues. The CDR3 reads CATSRGANEKLFF. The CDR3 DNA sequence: TGTGCCACCAGTAGGGGCGCTAATGAAAAACTGTTTTTT.

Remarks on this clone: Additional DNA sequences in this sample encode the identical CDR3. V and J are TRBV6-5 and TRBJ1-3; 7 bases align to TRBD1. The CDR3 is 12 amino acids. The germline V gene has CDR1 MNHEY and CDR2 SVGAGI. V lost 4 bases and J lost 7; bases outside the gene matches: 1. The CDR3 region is CASSSQGNTIYF. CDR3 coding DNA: TGTGCCAGCAGTTCACAGGGGAACACCATATATTTT.

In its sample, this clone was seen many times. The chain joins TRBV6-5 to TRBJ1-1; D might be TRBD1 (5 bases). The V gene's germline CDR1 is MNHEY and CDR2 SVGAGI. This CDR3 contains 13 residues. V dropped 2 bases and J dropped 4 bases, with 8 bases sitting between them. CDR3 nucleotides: TGTGCCAGCAGTTACCAGGGTGGCACTGAAGCTTTCTTT. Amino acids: CASSYQGGTEAFF.

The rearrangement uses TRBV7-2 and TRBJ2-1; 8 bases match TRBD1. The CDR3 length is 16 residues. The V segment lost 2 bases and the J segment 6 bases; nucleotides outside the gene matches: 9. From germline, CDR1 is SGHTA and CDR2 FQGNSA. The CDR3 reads CASSLRTGRILNEQFF. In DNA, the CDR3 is TGTGCCAGCAGCTTAAGGACAGGGAGGATTCTCAATGAGCAGTTCTTC.

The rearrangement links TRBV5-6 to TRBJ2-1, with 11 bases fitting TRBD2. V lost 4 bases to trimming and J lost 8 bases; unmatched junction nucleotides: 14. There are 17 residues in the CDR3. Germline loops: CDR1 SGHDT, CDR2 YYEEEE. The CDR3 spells CASSETSGIFVGDEQFF. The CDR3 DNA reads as TGTGCCAGCAGCGAGACTAGCGGGATATTTGTTGGCGATGAGCAGTTCTTC.

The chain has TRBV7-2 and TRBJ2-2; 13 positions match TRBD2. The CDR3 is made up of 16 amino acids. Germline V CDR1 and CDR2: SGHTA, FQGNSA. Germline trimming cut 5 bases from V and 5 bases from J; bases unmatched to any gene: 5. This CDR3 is CASSRTSGSSTGELFF. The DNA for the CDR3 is TGTGCCAGCAGCCGGACTAGCGGGAGTAGTACCGGGGAGCTGTTTTTT.

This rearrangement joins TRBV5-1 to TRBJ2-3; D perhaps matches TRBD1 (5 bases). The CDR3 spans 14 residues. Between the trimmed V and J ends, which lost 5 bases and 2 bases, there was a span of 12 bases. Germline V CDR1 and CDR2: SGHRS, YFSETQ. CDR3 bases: TGCGCCAGCAGTCCCAGGGCCGACACAGATACGCAGTATTTT. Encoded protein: CASSPRADTDTQYF. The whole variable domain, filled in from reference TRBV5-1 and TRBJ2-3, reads KAGVTQTPRYLIKTRGQQVTLSCSPISGHRSVSWYQQTPGQGLQFLFEYFSETQRNKGNFPGRFSGRQFSNSRSEMNVSTLELGDSALYLCASSPRADTDTQYFGPGTRLTVL.

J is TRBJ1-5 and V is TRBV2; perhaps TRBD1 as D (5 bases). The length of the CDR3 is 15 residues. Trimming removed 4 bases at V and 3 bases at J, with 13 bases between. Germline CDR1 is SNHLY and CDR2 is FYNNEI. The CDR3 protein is CASSAQGLNNQPQHF. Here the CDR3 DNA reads TGTGCCAGCAGTGCCCAGGGCCTCAACAATCAGCCCCAGCATTTT.

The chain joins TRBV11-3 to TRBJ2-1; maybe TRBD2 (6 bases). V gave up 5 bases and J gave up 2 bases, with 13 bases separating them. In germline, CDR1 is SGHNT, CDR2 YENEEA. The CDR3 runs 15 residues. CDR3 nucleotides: TGTGCCAGCAGCCCCCGGGACTCGGCCTACAATGAGCAGTTCTTC. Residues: CASSPRDSAYNEQFF.

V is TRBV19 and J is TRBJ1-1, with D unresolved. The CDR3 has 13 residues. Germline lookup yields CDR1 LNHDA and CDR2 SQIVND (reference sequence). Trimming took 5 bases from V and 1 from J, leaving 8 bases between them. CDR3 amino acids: CASSGQTNTEAFF. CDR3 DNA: TGTGCCAGTAGTGGGCAGACGAACACTGAAGCTTTCTTT.

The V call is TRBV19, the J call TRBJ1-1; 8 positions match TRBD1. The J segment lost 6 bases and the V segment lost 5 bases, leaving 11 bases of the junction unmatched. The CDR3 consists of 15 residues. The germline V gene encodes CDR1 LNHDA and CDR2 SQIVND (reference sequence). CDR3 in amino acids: CASSPRQGPLPEAFF. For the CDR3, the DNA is TGTGCCAGTAGTCCCCGACAGGGGCCCTTGCCTGAAGCTTTCTTT. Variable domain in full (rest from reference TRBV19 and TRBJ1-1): DGGITQSPKYLFRKEGQNVTLSCEQNLNHDAMYWYRQDPGQGLRLIYYSQIVNDFQKGDIAEGYSVSREKKESFPLTVTSAQKNPTAFYLCASSPRQGPLPEAFFGQGTRLTVV.

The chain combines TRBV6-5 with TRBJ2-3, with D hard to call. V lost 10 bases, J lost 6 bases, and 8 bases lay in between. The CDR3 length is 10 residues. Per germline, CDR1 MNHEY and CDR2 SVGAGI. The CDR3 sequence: CATLRDTQYF. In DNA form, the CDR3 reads TGTGCCACCCTCCGGGATACGCAGTATTTT.

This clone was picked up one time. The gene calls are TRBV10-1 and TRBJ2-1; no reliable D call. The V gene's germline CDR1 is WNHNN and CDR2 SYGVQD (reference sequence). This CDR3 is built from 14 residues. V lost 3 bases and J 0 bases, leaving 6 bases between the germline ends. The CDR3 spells CASSEYPSYNEQFF. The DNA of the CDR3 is TGCGCCAGCAGTGAATATCCCTCCTACAATGAGCAGTTCTTC.

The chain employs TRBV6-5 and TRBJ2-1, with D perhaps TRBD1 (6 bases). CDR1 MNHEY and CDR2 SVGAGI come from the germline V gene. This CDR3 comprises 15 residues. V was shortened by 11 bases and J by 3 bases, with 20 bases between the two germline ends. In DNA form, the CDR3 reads TGTGCCTCCCGAGAAGAGACAGGACTCTACAATGAGCAGTTCTTC. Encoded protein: CASREETGLYNEQFF.

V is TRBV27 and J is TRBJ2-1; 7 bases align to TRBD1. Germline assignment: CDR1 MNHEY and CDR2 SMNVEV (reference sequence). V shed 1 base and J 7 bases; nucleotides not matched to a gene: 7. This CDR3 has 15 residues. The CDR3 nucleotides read TGTGCCAGCAGTTTATTCTCCGGGACAGCTAATGAGCAGTTCTTC. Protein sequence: CASSLFSGTANEQFF.

This CDR3 reads CASSQDLGLAGEGTDTQYF. CDR3 coding DNA: TGTGCCAGCAGCCAAGATTTGGGACTAGCGGGAGAGGGCACAGATACGCAGTATTTT. The rearrangement links TRBV4-2 to TRBJ2-3; 14 bases line up with TRBD2. This CDR3 contains 19 residues. The J segment lost 1 base and the V segment lost 0 bases, leaving 6 bases of the junction unmatched. Germline CDR1 is LGHNA and CDR2 is YNFKEQ.

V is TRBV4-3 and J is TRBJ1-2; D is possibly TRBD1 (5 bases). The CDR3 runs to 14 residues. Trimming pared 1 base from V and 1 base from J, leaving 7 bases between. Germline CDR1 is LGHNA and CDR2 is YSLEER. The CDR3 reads CASSQGGGNYGYTF. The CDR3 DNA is TGCGCCAGCAGCCAAGGGGGGGGTAACTATGGCTACACCTTC.

This CDR3 reads CASTPSGQSFNQPQHF. Written as DNA, the CDR3 is TGTGCCAGCACCCCTTCGGGACAGTCCTTCAATCAGCCCCAGCATTTT. The chain recombines TRBV27 with TRBJ1-5, with 7 bases lining up with TRBD1. In germline, CDR1 is MNHEY, CDR2 SMNVEV (reference sequence). J gave up 3 bases and V 7 bases, and 12 bases lay outside the gene matches. The CDR3 has 16 amino acids.

DNA of the CDR3: TGTGCCAGTCGCCTAGCGGGAGTAGAGACCCAGTACTTC. The encoded protein is CASRLAGVETQYF. The chain uses TRBV19 and TRBJ2-5; 10 bases match TRBD2. With V trimmed by 8 bases and J by 4 bases, 4 bases remained unmatched. This CDR3 region has 13 residues. The germline V gene encodes CDR1 LNHDA and CDR2 SQIVND (reference sequence). The variable domain in full, completed from reference TRBV19 and TRBJ2-5, reads DGGITQSPKYLFRKEGQNVTLSCEQNLNHDAMYWYRQDPGQGLRLIYYSQIVNDFQKGDIAEGYSVSREKKESFPLTVTSAQKNPTAFYLCASRLAGVETQYFGPGTRLLVL.

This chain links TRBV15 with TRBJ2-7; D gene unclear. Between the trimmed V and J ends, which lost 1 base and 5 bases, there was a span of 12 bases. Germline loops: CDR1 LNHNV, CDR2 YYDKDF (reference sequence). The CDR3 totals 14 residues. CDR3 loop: CATSRVTGWNEQYF. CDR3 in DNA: TGTGCCACCAGCAGAGTGACGGGTTGGAACGAGCAGTACTTC. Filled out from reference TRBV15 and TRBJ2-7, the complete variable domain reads DAMVIQNPRYQVTQFGKPVTLSCSQTLNHNVMYWYQQKSSQAPKLLFHYYDKDFNNEADTPDNFQSRRPNTSFCFLDIRSPGLGDTAMYLCATSRVTGWNEQYFGPGTRLTVT.

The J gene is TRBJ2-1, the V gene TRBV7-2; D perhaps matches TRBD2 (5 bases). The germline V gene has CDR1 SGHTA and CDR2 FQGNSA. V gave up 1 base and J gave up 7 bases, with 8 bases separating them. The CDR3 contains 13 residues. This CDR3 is CASSLVAYNEQFF. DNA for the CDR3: TGTGCCAGCAGCTTAGTAGCGTATAATGAGCAGTTCTTC.

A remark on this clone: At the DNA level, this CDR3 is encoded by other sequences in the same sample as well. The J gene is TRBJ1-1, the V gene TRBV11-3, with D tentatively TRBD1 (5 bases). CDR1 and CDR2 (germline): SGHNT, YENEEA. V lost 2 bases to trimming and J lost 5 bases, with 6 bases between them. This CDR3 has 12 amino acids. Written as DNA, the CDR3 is TGTGCCAGCAGCTTAAGGGGTACTGAAGCTTTCTTT. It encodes CASSLRGTEAFF.